The entry that follows covers one T cell receptor beta chain sequence. Its antigen remains unknown. At one end the junction does not follow the germline gene, possibly because of a read error. This sample stems from a study of metastatic and nonmetastatic thyroid tumors. Study conclusions and caveats: It was reportedly found that TCR beta diversity was significantly higher in malignant thyroid tumors than in benign nodules, a difference seen in both blood and tumor samples.

Each patient came to thyroid surgery without any prior treatment (of any kind). CDR1 is MNHNS and CDR2 is SASEGT in the germline V gene. There are 15 residues in the CDR3. TCRdb reprocessed the PCR reads via MiXCR. The sample has 15,000 to 20,000 clones; around 13% are singletons. The chain couples TRBV6-1 to TRBJ1-5; 7 bases fit TRBD1. This TCR came from a female donor with papillary thyroid cancer or a benign thyroid nodule (not recorded which). Some clones in this sample may be carry-over from other donors' samples. The sequencing input was blood. CDR3 residues: CASRRDRLGNQPQNF. DNA of the CDR3: TGTGCCAGCAGAAGGGACAGACTGGGCAATCAGCCCCAGAATTTT.